This section outlines one TCR beta chain sequence together with its context. Its target is not known. The record originates from a study of PD-1 blockade in classical Hodgkin lymphoma. This CDR3 spans 15 amino acids. Germline-derived CDR1 and CDR2 are SGHRS and YFSETQ. V was trimmed by 2 bases and J by 0 bases, leaving 6 bases between them. Produced via immunoSEQ multiplex PCR; TCRdb's table is partial and in-frame only. The sample holds roughly 90,000 clones, 75% to 85% seen once. Study-wide results and limits: Compared with baseline, CD4+ but not CD8+ TCR diversity had risen significantly by C4D1.

The time point is: cycle 4 day 1 (C4D1), after 5 to 7 weeks of nivolumab. Every patient experienced relapse after autologous stem cell transplantation, and brentuximab vedotin exposure varied. The sequenced sample was peripheral blood mononuclear cells (PBMCs), obtained before the fourth cycle of nivolumab. This clonotype was sampled from a human donor with classical Hodgkin lymphoma. The rearrangement links TRBV5-1 to TRBJ2-6; D unresolved. CDR3 DNA sequence: TGCGCCAGCAGCTTAAGTAACTCTGGGGCCAACGTCCTGACTTTC. Protein product: CASSLSNSGANVLTF.